This is a list of T cell receptor beta chains from one sample in a study of blood T cell repertoires in COVID-19. Some clones are missing from TCRdb's copy, which holds only in-frame ones; the method was immunoSEQ multiplex PCR. In the table there are about 180,000 clones, 70% to 90% of which are singletons. Specimen: peripheral blood. All receptors come from a man in his forties or fifties with active or convalescent COVID-19. Each CDR3 is given with its conserved first and last residue. A D gene is named only where the DNA matches it firmly. Clone size is shown for a subset of rows, as once, few, many or a class of expanded clone.

DNA: TGCAGCGGGGGACAGGCGGCACTTGATGAGCAGTTCTTC
CDR3: CSGGQAALDEQFF
J: TRBJ2-1
size: .
V: TRBV29-1
D: TRBD1

DNA: TGCGCCAGCAGCTTGGATGGACAGGGCAACACTGAAGCTTTCTTT
CDR3: CASSLDGQGNTEAFF
J: TRBJ1-1
size: .
V: TRBV5-1
D: TRBD1

DNA: TGCGCCAGCAGCTTGGCACCAGAGACATACGAGCAGTACTTC
CDR3: CASSLAPETYEQYF
J: TRBJ2-7
size: .
V: TRBV5-1
D: .

DNA: TGTGCCAGCAGTTTACGGCCCACAGGGACGGGTTACTACTACGAGCAGTACTTC
CDR3: CASSLRPTGTGYYYEQYF
J: TRBJ2-7
size: .
V: TRBV27
D: .

DNA: TGTGCCAGCAGCCCCCCCCGGCGGACAGGGGACGGCTACACCTTC
CDR3: CASSPPRRTGDGYTF
J: TRBJ1-2
size: .
V: TRBV28
D: TRBD1

DNA: TGTGCCAGCAGCTTACGGGCTAGCGGGGGGGGAAATGAGCAGTTCTTC
CDR3: CASSLRASGGGNEQFF
J: TRBJ2-1
size: .
V: TRBV7-2
D: TRBD2

DNA: TGTGCCAGCAGCCCTGATAGTAGGGAGCTGTTTTTT
CDR3: CASSPDSRELFF
J: TRBJ2-2
size: .
V: TRBV3-1/TRBV3-2
D: .

DNA: TGCGCCAGCAGTGAAGGGGGTAGCAATCAGCCCCAGCATTTT
CDR3: CASSEGGSNQPQHF
J: TRBJ1-5
size: once
V: TRBV10-2
D: .

DNA: TGTGCCAGCAGTTTATGGGGGACAGGGAAGACCGGGGAGCTGTTTTTT
CDR3: CASSLWGTGKTGELFF
J: TRBJ2-2
size: .
V: TRBV27
D: TRBD1

DNA: TGCGCCAGCAGCTTACAGGGTTTTACGGATACGCAGTATTTT
CDR3: CASSLQGFTDTQYF
J: TRBJ2-3
size: .
V: TRBV5-1
D: .

DNA: TGCGCCAGCAGTGATTGGACAGGGGGAGGGAGCAATCAGCCCCAGCATTTT
CDR3: CASSDWTGGGSNQPQHF
J: TRBJ1-5
size: .
V: TRBV10-2
D: TRBD1

DNA: TGTGCCAGCAGTGTGGACAGGGCATACGAGACCCAGTACTTC
CDR3: CASSVDRAYETQYF
J: TRBJ2-5
size: once
V: TRBV2
D: TRBD1

DNA: TGCGCCAGCAGCACGGGGACAGGGAATAACTATGGCTACACCTTC
CDR3: CASSTGTGNNYGYTF
J: TRBJ1-2
size: .
V: TRBV5-1
D: TRBD1

DNA: TGTGCCAGCAGGCGTGGGACTACGAACACTGAAGCTTTCTTT
CDR3: CASRRGTTNTEAFF
J: TRBJ1-1
size: .
V: TRBV28
D: .

DNA: TGTGCCAGCAGTCCCAGAGGGGAGCAGTACTTC
CDR3: CASSPRGEQYF
J: TRBJ2-7
size: .
V: TRBV28
D: .

DNA: TGCGCCAGCAGTAGGGGGGGACGTGCCGACACTGAAGCTTTCTTT
CDR3: CASSRGGRADTEAFF
J: TRBJ1-1
size: .
V: TRBV5-1
D: .

DNA: TGTGCCAGCAGTCTCCGACAGGGGCCCCGACAGGGCTATGGCTACACCTTC
CDR3: CASSLRQGPRQGYGYTF
J: TRBJ1-2
size: once
V: TRBV6-6
D: TRBD1

DNA: TGTGCCAGCAGCTTAGAGGGGGGAGGTGAAGCTTTCTTT
CDR3: CASSLEGGGEAFF
J: TRBJ1-1
size: .
V: TRBV11-2
D: .

DNA: TGTGCCAGCAGCTTGGGGCGGGGGGACGAGCAGTTCTTC
CDR3: CASSLGRGDEQFF
J: TRBJ2-1
size: .
V: TRBV5-6
D: TRBD2

DNA: TGTGCCAGCTCACCGGGACAGGGTAATAGGTACGAGCAGTACTTC
CDR3: CASSPGQGNRYEQYF
J: TRBJ2-7
size: once
V: TRBV18
D: TRBD1

DNA: TGTGCCAGCAGCCAAGGGTTACGGGCTGGAAACACCATATATTTT
CDR3: CASSQGLRAGNTIYF
J: TRBJ1-3
size: many
V: TRBV3-1/TRBV3-2
D: .

DNA: TGTGCCAGCCCAAAGGGGGGGTCCCTCCTCACAGATACGCAGTATTTT
CDR3: CASPKGGSLLTDTQYF
J: TRBJ2-3
size: .
V: TRBV9
D: .

DNA: TGTGCCAGCAGCCCGGGGGGCCCCGGGGAGCTGTTTTTT
CDR3: CASSPGGPGELFF
J: TRBJ2-2
size: .
V: TRBV7-3
D: .

DNA: TGTGCCAGTACCTCTCCCGGACAGGCCGAAGATAATGAAAAACTGTTTTTT
CDR3: CASTSPGQAEDNEKLFF
J: TRBJ1-4
size: few
V: TRBV19
D: TRBD1

DNA: TGTGCCAGCAGTTTACGAGGGACACTCTGGGAGGGCAAAAACATTCAGTACTTC
CDR3: CASSLRGTLWEGKNIQYF
J: TRBJ2-4
size: .
V: TRBV28
D: .

DNA: TGTGCCAGCACCCCCGGGGGGGGAGATCAGCCCCAGCATTTT
CDR3: CASTPGGGDQPQHF
J: TRBJ1-5
size: .
V: TRBV6-2/TRBV6-3
D: .

DNA: TGTGCCAGCAGTCCCGGAGTCGAGCAGTACTTC
CDR3: CASSPGVEQYF
J: TRBJ2-7
size: .
V: TRBV12-3/TRBV12-4
D: .

DNA: TGTGCCACGGGGACAGTGGCTGAAGCTTTCTTT
CDR3: CATGTVAEAFF
J: TRBJ1-1
size: .
V: TRBV28
D: TRBD1

DNA: TGTGCCTGGAGTAGGGGTGGTGGCCTCGGAGCTAACTATGGCTACACCTTC
CDR3: CAWSRGGGLGANYGYTF
J: TRBJ1-2
size: .
V: TRBV30
D: .

DNA: TGCGCCAGCAGCCCTTGGACAGGGGCCTATGGCTACACCTTC
CDR3: CASSPWTGAYGYTF
J: TRBJ1-2
size: .
V: TRBV4-3
D: TRBD1

DNA: TGTGCCAGCAGCGACAGTCACAATGAGCAGTTCTTC
CDR3: CASSDSHNEQFF
J: TRBJ2-1
size: once
V: TRBV9
D: .

DNA: TGTGCCAGCAGCTTGCTGACAGGGGCCCTAGCGGGGGATAACAATGAGCAGTTCTTC
CDR3: CASSLLTGALAGDNNEQFF
J: TRBJ2-1
size: .
V: TRBV5-8
D: TRBD2

DNA: TGTGCCAGTAGTGTTACAGGGGCCCAGTCTGGGGCCAACGTCCTGACTTTC
CDR3: CASSVTGAQSGANVLTF
J: TRBJ2-6
size: .
V: TRBV19
D: TRBD1

DNA: TGCAGTGCCACAGGGGGAGCTTTCTTT
CDR3: CSATGGAFF
J: TRBJ1-1
size: .
V: TRBV20-1
D: TRBD1

DNA: TGTGCCACCCGAAGGGGGGGTACAGCTAACTATGGCTACACCTTC
CDR3: CATRRGGTANYGYTF
J: TRBJ1-2
size: .
V: TRBV27
D: .

DNA: TGTGCCAGCAGCATAGACCGGGGACAGGGTAACACCTTC
CDR3: CASSIDRGQGNTF
J: TRBJ1-2
size: .
V: TRBV7-8
D: TRBD1

DNA: TGTGCCAGCAGTGAAGACAGCCTTAATGAAAAACTGTTTTTT
CDR3: CASSEDSLNEKLFF
J: TRBJ1-4
size: .
V: TRBV6-1
D: .

DNA: TGTGCCGGCGGGACAGGCTGGTACCAAGAGACCCAGTACTTC
CDR3: CAGGTGWYQETQYF
J: TRBJ2-5
size: once
V: TRBV30
D: TRBD1

DNA: TGCGCCAGCAGTGAGTCGATAGGGGCCTTCTACGAGCAGTACTTC
CDR3: CASSESIGAFYEQYF
J: TRBJ2-7
size: .
V: TRBV10-1
D: .

DNA: TGTGCCACCAGCAGAGACCCTACAGAGACCCAGTACTTC
CDR3: CATSRDPTETQYF
J: TRBJ2-5
size: .
V: TRBV15
D: .

DNA: TGTGCCAGCAGCTCCGGACAGGTTAGGGGAAAACTGTTTTTT
CDR3: CASSSGQVRGKLFF
J: TRBJ1-4
size: .
V: TRBV5-5
D: TRBD1

DNA: TGTGCCAGCAGTTTGACAGGGGGCCATTCACCCCTCCACTTT
CDR3: CASSLTGGHSPLHF
J: TRBJ1-6
size: few
V: TRBV27
D: TRBD1

DNA: TGTGCCAGCAGCCCTTCCCCAGGGACTTCTGGGGCCAACGTCCTGACTTTC
CDR3: CASSPSPGTSGANVLTF
J: TRBJ2-6
size: .
V: TRBV27
D: .

DNA: TGTGCCAGCACCACAGGAGAGGCCTATGGCTACACCTTC
CDR3: CASTTGEAYGYTF
J: TRBJ1-2
size: .
V: TRBV2
D: .

DNA: TGTGCCAGCACCCTCGAGGATCCACCCCTCCACTTT
CDR3: CASTLEDPPLHF
J: TRBJ1-6
size: .
V: TRBV2
D: .

DNA: TGTGCCAGCTCACCAACCGGAGAGGGCGTCTATGGCTACACCTTC
CDR3: CASSPTGEGVYGYTF
J: TRBJ1-2
size: .
V: TRBV18
D: .

DNA: TGTGCCAGCAGTGAAGTCGTGGGCGGGGGGGGACAAGAGACCCAGTACTTC
CDR3: CASSEVVGGGGQETQYF
J: TRBJ2-5
size: .
V: TRBV6-1
D: TRBD2

DNA: TGTGCCAGCAGCTTAATGGGGGGTAGGTCCTACAATGAGCAGTTCTTC
CDR3: CASSLMGGRSYNEQFF
J: TRBJ2-1
size: .
V: TRBV7-3
D: .

DNA: TGTGCCAGCTCACCACCAAGTCGGGTCGGAAACACCATATATTTT
CDR3: CASSPPSRVGNTIYF
J: TRBJ1-3
size: .
V: TRBV18
D: .

DNA: TGTGCTAGTGGCATAGCCGGGACAGGGGATTACGAGCAGTACTTC
CDR3: CASGIAGTGDYEQYF
J: TRBJ2-7
size: .
V: TRBV12-5
D: TRBD1

DNA: TGCAGCGTTGAAGATCGGGGGGGCACTGAAGCTTTCTTT
CDR3: CSVEDRGGTEAFF
J: TRBJ1-1
size: .
V: TRBV29-1
D: .